This TCR beta chain is drawn from a study of cytomegalovirus exposure and HLA in healthy donors. Looking at the study overall: Earlier work reported 90 million to 120 million unique TCR beta sequences from about 190 million T cells. Early released data had 65 million to 100 million unique TCRs, all coming from HLA-typed donors. The study's findings and limits: Reportedly, HLA-A and HLA-B alleles of most subjects were accurately predicted from TCR beta.

The PCR ran on 60 Vbeta and 13 Jbeta primers. TCRdb's table, derived via immunoSEQ multiplex PCR, lists solely in-frame clones and lacks some. The sample consists of over 70,000 clones, about 74% of them appearing once. The CDR3 spans 15 residues. Germline values: CDR1 MNHEY, CDR2 SMNVEV (reference sequence). Trimming removed 5 bases at V and 4 bases at J, with 17 bases between. This clone was counted between two and nine times. The antigen remains unidentified. This clonotype was sampled from a man in his thirties or forties in good health and CMV-seronegative. The V gene is TRBV27, the J gene TRBJ2-5; maybe TRBD1 (6 bases). Source material: PBMCs. The CDR3 DNA sequence: TGTGCCAGCAGTCGACGGGACCCCAGGGGAGAGACCCAGTACTTC. The encoded protein is CASSRRDPRGETQYF.